Many counts were recorded for the clone carrying this TCR beta chain. Its antigen is as yet unknown. Per the authors' pipeline: A classifier for distant metastasis in papillary thyroid cancer was constructed using CDR3 differences observed across clinicopathological groups. Using MiXCR, TCRdb reanalyzed the PCR reads. TCRdb's processing, not the authors', yielded these V and J calls. The table shows 35,000 to 55,000 clones, with about 22% occurring only once. This entry comes from a study of metastatic and nonmetastatic thyroid tumors. About the research overall: A comparison of repertoires was made across blood and tumor or nodule tissue from malignant and benign thyroid patients.

The study's findings and limits: The study reportedly found significantly higher TCR beta diversity in malignant thyroid tumors than benign nodules, in blood and tumor.

CDR3 length: 14 amino acids. Germline V gene lookup returns CDR1 SGHTA and CDR2 FQGNSA. V was pared by 5 bases and J by 5 bases, with 8 bases of the junction left unmatched. Nobody among the patients had been given any treatment before thyroid surgery. This receptor was identified in a male donor with papillary thyroid cancer or a benign thyroid nodule (not recorded which). Some clones in this sample may be carry-over from other donors' samples. The sequenced material came from blood. This sequence joins TRBV7-2 and TRBJ2-5, with 7 bases that match TRBD1. CDR3 region: CASSPRTGLETQYF. The CDR3 DNA is TGTGCCAGCAGCCCGAGGACAGGTCTCGAGACCCAGTACTTC.